Listed below are T cell receptor beta chains from one sample, sequenced in a study of shared clonotypes between healthy human individuals. Clones were read by immunoSEQ multiplex PCR, and TCRdb kept only the in-frame ones, dropping some. The table lists fewer than 700,000 clones, 95% of them singletons, with over 0.1% in the top ten. The sample consisted of naive CD8+ T cells sorted from blood. These receptors came from a woman in her thirties in good health. The CDR3 runs from the conserved cysteine through the conserved F or W. A D gene is named only where the DNA matches it firmly. Rows may omit the clone size; those that give it use once, few, many or a size class.

size	V	J	D	DNA	CDR3
once	TRBV28	TRBJ1-1	TRBD1	TGTGCCAGCAGTTTGACAGGGACCACTGAAGCTTTCTTT	CASSLTGTTEAFF
.	TRBV19	TRBJ2-1	TRBD2	TGTGCCAGTAGTCCTAGGACTAGCGGCTCACTCGGGGCCAATGAGCAGTTCTTC	CASSPRTSGSLGANEQFF
.	TRBV28	TRBJ2-1	.	TGTGCCAGCAACACTGGAGGGACAGCTGAGCAGTTCTTC	CASNTGGTAEQFF
.	TRBV9	TRBJ2-7	.	TGTGCCAGCAGCGTAGCCCCGGGAGTGACCTACGAGCAGTACTTC	CASSVAPGVTYEQYF
once	TRBV7-2	TRBJ2-3	TRBD2	TGTGCCAGCAGCGGGACTAGCGGCACAGGGGATACGCAGTATTTT	CASSGTSGTGDTQYF
.	TRBV28	TRBJ1-1	TRBD1	TGTGCCAGCAGTCTCAGGGGGCTCTCTGAAGCTTTCTTT	CASSLRGLSEAFF
.	TRBV2	TRBJ2-5	.	TGTGCCAGCAGATTGCTAAGACGCCTAGAGACCCAGTACTTC	CASRLLRRLETQYF
.	TRBV6-5	TRBJ1-3	.	TGTGCCAGCAGTTACTCGAGAAGCAGCTCTGGAAACACCATATATTTT	CASSYSRSSSGNTIYF
once	TRBV6-6	TRBJ2-7	.	TGTGCCAGCAGTTTTGAGTCCTACGAGCAGTACTTC	CASSFESYEQYF
.	TRBV4-2	TRBJ2-7	TRBD1	TGTGCCAGCAGGTACGACAGGGGGGATTACGAGCAGTACTTC	CASRYDRGDYEQYF
.	TRBV5-8	TRBJ2-7	TRBD1	TGTGCCAGCAGCACGGGGACAGGAAAATACGAGCAGTACTTC	CASSTGTGKYEQYF
.	TRBV27	TRBJ2-2	TRBD2	TGTGCCAGCAGTCCCCGCGGGGGGGCTAGAGCCCCAATCTTGGAGCTGTTTTTT	CASSPRGGARAPILELFF
.	TRBV27	TRBJ2-1	.	TGTGCCAGCAGTTTAACCCGGGGGTTCAATGAGCAGTTCTTC	CASSLTRGFNEQFF
.	TRBV19	TRBJ2-7	TRBD1	TGTGCCACCGAGACAGGGGCGGGCGAGCAGTACTTC	CATETGAGEQYF
once	TRBV7-2	TRBJ2-1	.	TGTGCCAGCAGCTCGGTAATCTTCTACAATGAGCAGTTCTTC	CASSSVIFYNEQFF
.	TRBV27	TRBJ2-1	TRBD2	TGTGCCAGCAGTTATCTTAGCGGGAGTGCCTACAATGAGCAGTTCTTC	CASSYLSGSAYNEQFF
few	TRBV11-2	TRBJ1-1	.	TGTGCCAGCAGCTTACGGGTTCGTGGCAGAGAAGCTTTCTTT	CASSLRVRGREAFF
.	TRBV7-8	TRBJ2-7	TRBD2	TGTGCCAGCAGCTCCGAGGAGGCGGGAGTTTTCGAGCAGTACTTC	CASSSEEAGVFEQYF
.	TRBV7-9	TRBJ2-7	TRBD2	TGTGCCAGCAGCTTAGCGGGAGGGCCTCAGGAGCAGTACTTC	CASSLAGGPQEQYF
.	TRBV28	TRBJ2-7	TRBD2	TGTGCCAGCAGTTTGATACTAGCGGGTACACACGAGCAGTACTTC	CASSLILAGTHEQYF
.	TRBV7-9	TRBJ2-1	TRBD2	TGTGCCAGCAGCTCCCTGACTAGCGGGAAGGTCTACAATGAGCAGTTCTTC	CASSSLTSGKVYNEQFF
.	TRBV7-3	TRBJ2-5	.	TGTGCCAGCAGCCAGGGACTCCAAGAGACCCAGTACTTC	CASSQGLQETQYF
.	TRBV6-5	TRBJ2-3	.	TGTGCCACAGGGATAGATACGCAGTATTTT	CATGIDTQYF
.	TRBV10-3	TRBJ1-5	.	TGTGCCATCAGTGAGACTGAGCCGTATAGCAATCAGCCCCAGCATTTT	CAISETEPYSNQPQHF
.	TRBV7-9	TRBJ2-7	TRBD1	TGTGCCAGCAGCTTAGTCCTTGCGGGACAGGGCTACGAGCAGTACTTC	CASSLVLAGQGYEQYF
.	TRBV9	TRBJ2-3	.	TGTGCCAGCAGCATAAGCGGGCGCACAGATACGCAGTATTTT	CASSISGRTDTQYF
.	TRBV5-1	TRBJ1-1	.	TGCGCCAGCAGCTGGGACGCAAAGAACACTGAAGCTTTCTTT	CASSWDAKNTEAFF
.	TRBV21-1	TRBJ1-3	.	TGTGCCAGCAGCAAAGGCAACATCTGGATCCCCACATTACCGGGCTCCTCTGGAAACACCATATATTTT	CASSKGNIWIPTLPGSSGNTIYF
.	TRBV19	TRBJ1-5	TRBD1	TGTGCCAGCCGGACAGGGTGGCACAATCAGCCCCAGCATTTT	CASRTGWHNQPQHF
.	TRBV6-4	TRBJ2-1	TRBD2	TGTGCCAGCAGTGCCCAGGGACTAGCGGCATACAATGAGCAGTTCTTC	CASSAQGLAAYNEQFF
.	TRBV7-6	TRBJ2-2	TRBD1	TGTGCCAGCAGCCTGATCGACAGGGCGAACACCGGGGAGCTGTTTTTT	CASSLIDRANTGELFF
.	TRBV6-1	TRBJ2-6	.	TGTGCCAGCAGTGAAGACAGGCTTGGGGCCAACGTCCTGACTTTC	CASSEDRLGANVLTF
.	TRBV27	TRBJ2-7	TRBD1	TGTGCCAGCCAGGAGACAGGGGTTACCTACGAGCAGTACTTC	CASQETGVTYEQYF
.	TRBV5-8	TRBJ1-5	.	TGTGCCAGCGCTGGCGGGGGCAGGTTTAATCAGCCCCAGCATTTT	CASAGGGRFNQPQHF
.	TRBV5-1	TRBJ1-1	.	TGCGCCAGCAGCTTGGTTTCAGGAACTGAAGCTTTCTTT	CASSLVSGTEAFF
.	TRBV19	TRBJ1-1	.	TGTGCCAGTAGTAACGGCCGTACTGAAGCTTTCTTT	CASSNGRTEAFF
once	TRBV30	TRBJ1-1	.	TGTGCCTGGATGAGTGGGCTTGGCACTGAAGCTTTCTTT	CAWMSGLGTEAFF
.	TRBV19	TRBJ2-5	.	TGTGCCAGTACCCACTCGAACCCCGAGACCCAGTACTTC	CASTHSNPETQYF
.	TRBV27	TRBJ2-6	.	TGTGCCAGCAGTGCTCTGAGCTCTGGGGCCAACGTCCTGACTTTC	CASSALSSGANVLTF
.	TRBV10-1	TRBJ2-3	.	TGCGCCAGCAGTGAGTCGTGGGACTTACCCACAGATACGCAGTATTTT	CASSESWDLPTDTQYF
.	TRBV5-4	TRBJ2-1	.	TGTGCCAGCAGCTTGGTGGGTAGCCCTGGCTCCTACAATGAGCAGTTCTTC	CASSLVGSPGSYNEQFF
.	TRBV6-5	TRBJ2-1	.	TGTGCCAGCAGTTACCCAGGGCCTGAGCAGTTCTTC	CASSYPGPEQFF
once	TRBV4-2	TRBJ2-7	TRBD2	TGTGCCAGCAGCCAACCGAGTAGCGGGGAACCCTACGAGCAGTACTTC	CASSQPSSGEPYEQYF
.	TRBV5-6	TRBJ2-7	TRBD2	TGTGCCAGCAGCTTGCTGGGGCGGGAGGGCTCCTACGAGCAGTACTTC	CASSLLGREGSYEQYF
.	TRBV28	TRBJ2-7	.	TGTGCCAGCAGTTTCCCCTCCCAGAGACAAACCTACGAGCAGTACTTC	CASSFPSQRQTYEQYF
.	TRBV7-6	TRBJ1-1	TRBD1	TGTGCCAGCAGCTTAGGACAGGGGGGTGAAGCTTTCTTT	CASSLGQGGEAFF
once	TRBV27	TRBJ2-2	.	TGTGCCAGCAGCCTCCTAACCGGGGAGCTGTTTTTT	CASSLLTGELFF
.	TRBV13	TRBJ1-2	.	TGTGCCAGCAGCTTAAAGGGAGCGGCCGATGGCTACACCTTC	CASSLKGAADGYTF